This T cell receptor beta chain was recorded in a study of blood T cell repertoires in COVID-19. This CDR3 comprises 15 residues. With 1 base removed from V and 3 bases from J, the gap between germline ends came to 9 bases. From germline, CDR1 is SGHVS and CDR2 FNYEAQ. TCRdb keeps only in-frame clones here, not all; method: immunoSEQ multiplex PCR. The table has approximately 200,000 clones, about 88% seen once. The chain recombines TRBV7-6 with TRBJ2-2, with D maybe TRBD2 (5 bases). The source material was peripheral blood. The TCR originated in an older man with active or convalescent COVID-19. The CDR3 DNA is TGTGCCAGCAGCTTAGGAGGGTCTTACACCGGGGAGCTGTTTTTT. The encoded protein is CASSLGGSYTGELFF.